The 5 T cell receptor beta chains below were found in one sample sequenced in a study of T cell repertoires in aging, cancer and after chemotherapy. TCR beta rearrangements were amplified from peripheral blood genomic DNA. TRB rearrangements spanning V, D and J were amplified using mixed TRB-A/B primers. MiXCR, run by TCRdb on the multiplex PCR reads, gives a single entry per CDR3 protein. The sample lists several thousand distinct CDR3 sequences; approximately 21% were seen once. Sequenced input: blood. The origin of the receptors is a human donor with a blood cancer.

The table lists this clonotype with a count of one. The chain uses TRBV4-3 and TRBJ1-2; no reliable D call. Germline-derived CDR1 and CDR2 are LGHNA and YSLEER. V was cut by 1 base and J by 4 bases, with 19 bases left in between. This CDR3 has 17 residues. The CDR3 DNA reads TGCGCCAGCAGCCAAGTAAGGAACGAAAGGGTTCTCTATGGCTACACCTTC. Its protein is CASSQVRNERVLYGYTF.

This clonotype was seen only a few times. The rearrangement joins TRBV11-2 to TRBJ1-6, with D possibly being TRBD1 (6 bases). V shed 4 bases and J shed 7 bases, with 14 bases lying between them. Germline loops: CDR1 SGHAT, CDR2 FQNNGV. The CDR3 has 15 residues. The CDR3 DNA follows: TGTGCCAGCAGCTGGGGGGCGGGCGCCAATTCACCCCTCCACTTT. Protein sequence: CASSWGAGANSPLHF.

Relative to its sample, this clonotype is medium-sized. The CDR3: CAWSGTSGGYEQFF. CDR3 nucleotides: TGTGCCTGGAGCGGGACTAGCGGGGGCTATGAGCAGTTCTTC. This rearrangement joins TRBV30 to TRBJ2-1, with 14 bases aligning to TRBD2. J was trimmed by 8 bases and V by 3 bases; bases with no gene match: 3. The CDR3 contains 14 residues. Germline CDR1 reads GTSNPN; CDR2 reads SVGIG (reference sequence).

The rearrangement joins TRBV10-2 to TRBJ1-6; no reliable D call. Germline CDR1 WSHSY, CDR2 SAAADI. Trimming left V 3 bases short and J 7 bases short, with 19 bases between. The CDR3 has 17 amino acids. The CDR3 DNA is TGCGCCAGCAGTGATGACTATGGGAAGTCTTCAAATTCACCCCTCCACTTT. Encoded protein: CASSDDYGKSSNSPLHF.

The chain combines TRBV20-1 with TRBJ2-7; D is perhaps TRBD1 (6 bases). V was pared by 3 bases and J by 6 bases, with 15 bases between. This CDR3 has 13 amino acids. Germline V CDR1 and CDR2: DFQATT, SNEGSKA (reference sequence). The CDR3 DNA reads TGCAGTGCTAGTCGGCTGGGGGCGGGCGAGCAGTACTTC. This sequence encodes CSASRLGAGEQYF.